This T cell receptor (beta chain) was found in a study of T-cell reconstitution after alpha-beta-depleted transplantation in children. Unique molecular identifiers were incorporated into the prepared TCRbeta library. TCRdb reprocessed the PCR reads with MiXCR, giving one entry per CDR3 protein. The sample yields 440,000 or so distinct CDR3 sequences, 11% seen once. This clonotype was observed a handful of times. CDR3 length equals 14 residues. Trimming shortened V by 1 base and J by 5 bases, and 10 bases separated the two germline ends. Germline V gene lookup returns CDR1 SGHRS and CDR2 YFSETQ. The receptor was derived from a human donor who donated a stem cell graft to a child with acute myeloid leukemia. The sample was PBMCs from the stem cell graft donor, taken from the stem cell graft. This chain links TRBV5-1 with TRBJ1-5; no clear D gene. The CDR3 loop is CASSLSGIDQPQHF. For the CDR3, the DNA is TGCGCCAGCAGCTTGTCGGGGATTGATCAGCCCCAGCATTTT.